A single sample is the source of the 28 T cell receptor beta chains below, sequenced in a study of T-cell memory formation after mild COVID-19. TCRdb redid the calling of the 5' RACE reads with MiXCR, one entry per CDR3 protein. Of just over 400,000 distinct CDR3 sequences detected, more than 20% appear once; the ten largest clones hold less than 15%. The sequencing sample was made of PBMCs or a T cell subset sorted from them (not recorded which). The receptors derive from an adult woman who had mild COVID-19 (a few samples of this study predate the infection). Cell type and time point are not known.

This clonotype was observed many times. One end of the junction fails to match germline, which may point to a read error. The chain employs TRBV5-1 and TRBJ1-1, with D unclear. The CDR3 runs to 13 residues. Germline CDR1 is SGHRS and CDR2 is YFSETQ. CDR3 bases: TGTGCCAGCAGTTTGAGTAGGAACACTGAAGCTTTCTTT. Translating it yields CASSLSRNTEAFF.

This clonotype appeared a few times. V is TRBV15 and J is TRBJ2-7; D is perhaps TRBD2 (5 bases). The CDR3 spans 14 residues. Trimming took off 4 bases at V and 2 bases at J, with 12 bases between the two ends. Germline V gene data show CDR1 as LNHNV and CDR2 as YYDKDF (reference sequence). The CDR3 loop reads CATSTGLIAYEQYF. The CDR3 nucleotides are TGTGCCACCAGCACAGGACTGATCGCCTACGAGCAGTACTTC. The full variable domain, rest sourced from reference TRBV15 and TRBJ2-7, is DAMVIQNPRYQVTQFGKPVTLSCSQTLNHNVMYWYQQKSSQAPKLLFHYYDKDFNNEADTPDNFQSRRPNTSFCFLDIRSPGLGDTAMYLCATSTGLIAYEQYFGPGTRLTVT.

The chain recombines TRBV20-1 with TRBJ2-7; the match to TRBD2 covers 15 bases. Germline loops: CDR1 DFQATT, CDR2 SNEGSKA (reference sequence). The CDR3 contains 13 residues. J lost 4 bases, V lost 5 bases, and 0 bases had no gene match. DNA of the CDR3: TGCAGTGCTGGGACTAGCGGGAGGTACGAGCAGTACTTC. Encoded protein: CSAGTSGRYEQYF.

This clonotype was seen only a few times. The chain is built from TRBV12-3 or TRBV12-4 and TRBJ1-1; D uncertain. The V end lost 1 base, the J end lost 4 bases, and 10 bases lay between the germline ends. CDR3 length: 14 amino acids. The CDR3 sequence is CASSLVDLSTEAFF. The CDR3 DNA reads as TGTGCCAGCAGTTTAGTAGATTTGTCCACTGAAGCTTTCTTT.

The genes are TRBV29-1 and TRBJ1-2; D remains ambiguous. Germline V gene lookup returns CDR1 SQVTM and CDR2 ANQGSEA. V was shortened by 6 bases and J by 4 bases, with 18 bases between the two germline ends. CDR3 size: 14 residues. The CDR3: CSVVITQARYGYTF. The CDR3 DNA reads as TGCAGCGTGGTCATCACCCAGGCGCGCTATGGCTACACCTTC.

V usage is TRBV5-1 and J usage is TRBJ2-1; 8 nucleotides align to TRBD2. The CDR3 contains 15 residues. From germline, CDR1 is SGHRS and CDR2 YFSETQ. V dropped 3 bases and J dropped 8; count of bases not matched to a gene: 10. The CDR3 DNA sequence: TGCGCCAGCAGCTCCACCAGCGGGAGATTGGATGAGCAGTTCTTC. Translating it yields CASSSTSGRLDEQFF.

This clonotype was detected a few times. This chain uses TRBV29-1 with TRBJ1-1, with D unresolved. This CDR3 contains 13 residues. Per germline, CDR1 SQVTM and CDR2 ANQGSEA. The germline V and J ends were trimmed by 5 bases and 1 base, with 11 bases remaining between them. CDR3 bases: TGCAGCGTTATTGTGACGGCGAACACTGAAGCTTTCTTT. Amino acids: CSVIVTANTEAFF.

This clonotype was found a few times. This chain connects TRBV29-1 to TRBJ2-2; D perhaps matches TRBD2 (5 bases). CDR3 length: 12 amino acids. The V end was cut by 4 bases, the J end by 6 bases, with 9 bases between. The germline gives CDR1 SQVTM, CDR2 ANQGSEA. The CDR3 coding sequence is TGCAGCGTTGCGCGCGGGCCCGGGGAGCTGTTTTTT. This codes for CSVARGPGELFF.

This rearrangement joins TRBV29-1 to TRBJ2-5; TRBD1 matches at 7 bases. Germline V gives CDR1 SQVTM, CDR2 ANQGSEA. J gave up 2 bases and V 8 bases, and 5 bases lay outside the gene matches. This CDR3 contains 12 residues. The DNA for the CDR3 is TGCAGCCTGAGGGGACAGCAAGAGACCCAGTACTTC. This sequence encodes CSLRGQQETQYF. Based on the CDR3 plus reference TRBV29-1 and TRBJ2-5, the full variable domain is SAVISQKPSRDICQRGTSLTIQCQVDSQVTMMFWYRQQPGQSLTLIATANQGSEATYESGFVIDKFPISRPNLTFSTLTVSNMSPEDSSIYLCSLRGQQETQYFGPGTRLLVL.

The chain carries TRBV19 and TRBJ2-7, with 10 bases identical to TRBD2. Germline CDR1 and CDR2: LNHDA and SQIVND (reference sequence). CDR3 length: 13 residues. V was pared by 6 bases and J by 5 bases, with 4 bases of the junction left unmatched. The CDR3, as DNA: TGTGCCAGTAGACCTAGCGGGAGCGACGAGCAGTACTTC. It codes for CASRPSGSDEQYF.

This rearrangement joins TRBV10-3 to TRBJ2-5; 9 positions match TRBD2. Germline values: CDR1 ENHRY, CDR2 SYGVKD. This CDR3 has 15 residues. V was pared by 5 bases and J by 1 base, with 5 bases of the junction left unmatched. The CDR3 DNA follows: TGTGCCATCAGTAATAGCGGGGGCGTCCAAGAGACCCAGTACTTC. This gives the protein CAISNSGGVQETQYF.

This clonotype was seen only a few times. The chain uses TRBV20-1 and TRBJ2-1; the D is unclear. This CDR3 region has 14 residues. The V and J ends lost 5 bases and 2 bases respectively, with 13 bases between them. In germline, CDR1 is DFQATT, CDR2 SNEGSKA (reference sequence). This CDR3 is CSAVDISPYNEQFF. As DNA, the CDR3 is TGCAGTGCTGTAGACATCAGTCCCTACAATGAGCAGTTCTTC.

This clonotype was counted between two and nine times. The chain couples TRBV5-6 to TRBJ2-2, with 10 bases matching TRBD2. The CDR3 loop spans 14 amino acids. Germline V gene sequence: CDR1 SGHDT, CDR2 YYEEEE. V shed 4 bases and J 9 bases; nucleotides not matched to a gene: 6. The CDR3 is CASSQSGGARELFF. DNA for the CDR3: TGTGCCAGCAGCCAGAGCGGGGGGGCCCGGGAGCTGTTTTTT. The full variable domain, completed using reference TRBV5-6 and TRBJ2-2, is DAGVTQSPTHLIKTRGQQVTLRCSPKSGHDTVSWYQQALGQGPQFIFQYYEEEERQRGNFPDRFSGHQFPNYSSELNVNALLLGDSALYLCASSQSGGARELFFGEGSRLTVL.

This chain connects TRBV12-3 or TRBV12-4 to TRBJ1-2, with a possible D match to TRBD1 (6 bases). Trimming pared 6 bases from V and 10 bases from J, leaving 18 bases between. The CDR3 totals 13 residues. Here the CDR3 reads CASSTGRGQAYTF. CDR3 coding DNA: TGTGCCAGCAGCACAGGGCGCGGGCAGGCCTACACCTTC.

This clonotype was counted between two and nine times. V is TRBV29-1 and J is TRBJ2-1, with a possible D match to TRBD1 (5 bases). Trimming took 3 bases from V and 7 from J, leaving 16 bases between them. This CDR3 is built from 14 residues. Per the germline V gene, CDR1 is SQVTM and CDR2 is ANQGSEA. Written as DNA, the CDR3 is TGCAGCGTTGACAATGGCAGGGCTTTGAATGAGCAGTTCTTC. It is translated as CSVDNGRALNEQFF.

V gene TRBV14 combines with J gene TRBJ2-7; 9 bases agree with TRBD1. The CDR3 sequence is 15 residues long. V dropped 4 bases and J dropped 0; count of bases not matched to a gene: 4. CDR1 and CDR2 from the germline V gene are SGHDN and FVKESK. CDR3 in DNA: TGTGCCAGCAGCCGGGACAGGGTACGCTCCTACGAGCAGTACTTC. Translated: CASSRDRVRSYEQYF.

This clonotype came up a few times. The chain couples TRBV27 to TRBJ2-2, with D possibly TRBD1 on 6 matching bases. This CDR3 has 15 amino acids. Germline V gene lookup returns CDR1 MNHEY and CDR2 SMNVEV (reference sequence). V was shortened by 5 bases and J by 5 bases, with 15 bases between the two germline ends. The CDR3: CASSLWTQGTGELFF. CDR3 bases: TGTGCCAGCAGTCTCTGGACCCAGGGGACCGGGGAGCTGTTTTTT.

The chain joins TRBV7-9 to TRBJ1-2; D perhaps matches TRBD1 (6 bases). V lost 2 bases and J 2 bases, leaving 12 bases between the germline ends. The CDR3 runs to 15 residues. In germline, CDR1 is SEHNR, CDR2 FQNEAQ (reference sequence). CDR3 protein: CASSLIQGSNYGYTF. The CDR3 DNA is TGTGCCAGCAGCTTAATTCAGGGGTCAAACTATGGCTACACCTTC.

This clonotype came up a few times. The CDR3 region is CASSQDVVGNTIYF. The CDR3 DNA reads TGCGCCAGCAGCCAAGATGTAGTTGGAAACACCATATATTTT. This chain uses TRBV4-3 with TRBJ1-3; unclear D gene. The length of the CDR3 is 14 residues. V gave up 0 bases and J gave up 3 bases, with 6 bases separating them. Germline lookup yields CDR1 LGHNA and CDR2 YSLEER.

This sequence joins TRBV3-1 and TRBJ1-2; D is possibly TRBD1 (6 bases). V was pared by 3 bases and J by 7 bases, with 21 bases between. There are 16 residues in the CDR3. Germline V gene lookup returns CDR1 LGHDT and CDR2 YNNKEL (reference sequence). CDR3 region: CASSQLASGGIFGYTF. The CDR3 nucleotides read TGTGCCAGCAGCCAGCTGGCGTCGGGGGGCATCTTTGGCTACACCTTC.

This sequence joins TRBV10-3 and TRBJ1-4, with D perhaps matching TRBD1 (5 bases). The germline V gene encodes CDR1 ENHRY and CDR2 SYGVKD. The CDR3 spans 13 residues. Deletions cut 4 bases from V and 8 bases from J, with 11 bases between. The CDR3 here is CAISARDSEKLFF. The CDR3 coding sequence is TGTGCCATCAGTGCACGGGACTCAGAAAAACTGTTTTTT.

The chain is built from TRBV11-1 and TRBJ2-1, with 10 bases fitting TRBD1. Germline V lookup: CDR1 SGHAT, CDR2 FQDESV (reference sequence). The CDR3 sequence is 15 residues long. After removal of 2 bases from V and 7 bases from J, the junction contained 5 bases not matched to a gene. In nucleotides, the CDR3 is TGTGCCAGCAGCTTACGACAGGGGGCCGAGAATGAGCAGTTCTTC. Translated, it gives CASSLRQGAENEQFF.

The chain joins TRBV5-1 to TRBJ2-3; TRBD1 or TRBD2 may be the D gene (6 bases each). The germline V and J ends were trimmed by 6 bases and 5 bases, with 22 bases remaining between them. In germline, CDR1 is SGHRS, CDR2 YFSETQ. CDR3 length equals 16 residues. CDR3: CASTLRPQGGGDTQYF. The CDR3, as DNA: TGCGCCAGCACCTTAAGACCACAGGGAGGAGGAGATACGCAGTATTTT.

The chain recombines TRBV6-2 or TRBV6-3 with TRBJ2-7; tentatively, D is TRBD2 (6 bases). Germline assignment: CDR1 MNHEY and CDR2 SVGEGT. This CDR3 contains 12 residues. Trimming shortened V by 8 bases and J by 3 bases, and 11 bases separated the two germline ends. The CDR3 nucleotides read TGTGCCAGCGGGCAGGGAGGCTACGAGCAGTACTTC. It codes for CASGQGGYEQYF.

This chain uses TRBV5-1 with TRBJ1-3; D might be TRBD1 (5 bases). From germline, CDR1 is SGHRS and CDR2 YFSETQ. The CDR3 sequence is 15 residues long. The V gene lost 4 bases and the J gene lost 2 bases, with 13 bases spanning the gap. CDR3 nucleotides: TGCGCCAGCAGCCGGGGCATGGGGCCTGGAAACACCATATATTTT. Amino acids: CASSRGMGPGNTIYF.

V and J are TRBV6-6 and TRBJ1-1; tentative D call: TRBD1 (5 bases). Germline CDR1 is MNHNY and CDR2 is SVGAGI (reference sequence). V was cut by 0 bases and J by 14 bases, with 13 bases left in between. CDR3 length: 12 residues. CDR3 nucleotide sequence: TGTGCCAGCAGTTACTCGGGAGGGACGCCGTTCTTT. Its translation is CASSYSGGTPFF.

This clonotype was counted a few times. The chain is built from TRBV5-5 and TRBJ2-1; D possibly corresponds to TRBD2 (6 bases). V lost 0 bases to trimming and J lost 8 bases, with 12 bases between them. This CDR3 has 14 residues. Germline V gives CDR1 SGHKS, CDR2 YYEKEE (reference sequence). The CDR3 region has the DNA TGTGCCAGCAGCTTGGCCGGGCGGGACCATGAGCAGTTCTTC. Amino acid sequence: CASSLAGRDHEQFF.

V usage is TRBV5-1 and J usage is TRBJ2-1; weak D call: TRBD2 (6 bases). Germline values: CDR1 SGHRS, CDR2 YFSETQ. The CDR3 contains 15 residues. V shed 5 bases and J shed 4 bases, with 16 bases lying between them. The CDR3 DNA reads as TGCGCCAGCAGGTCAATACGGGAGCGTTACAATGAGCAGTTCTTC. Amino acid sequence: CASRSIRERYNEQFF.